Described below is a single TCR beta chain sequence and its context. The antigen it binds to is not known. Base qualities were left out, and no much larger clone turns up one base away. The treatment or condition label, read with the paper, signifies: allogeneic hematopoietic cell transplantation with graft depleted of TCRalphabeta T cells and CD19 B cells. TCRalphabeta/CD19-depleted allogeneic hematopoietic cell grafts were given to the transplant recipients, all of whom were children. Libraries came from PCR. Sequencing instrument: Illumina HiSeq 2500. TCR library preparation used molecular barcoding, with unique molecular identifiers applied to normalize quantification of the TCRbeta repertoire. TCRdb cleaned the public reads at Q25 with fastp, built clones with MiXCR and kept in-frame beta chains. CDR3 protein sequences are deduplicated, and each keeps its most common genes and DNA. The sample table holds about 78,000 distinct CDR3 sequences, of which around an eighth were seen once. The ten most abundant clones make up about 25% of the sample.

This record comes from a study of T-cell reconstitution after alpha-beta-depleted transplantation in children (dated by TCRdb to 2016 to 2018). As for the study more broadly: The study quantitatively tracked T-cell immune reconstitution after TCRalphabeta/CD19-depleted allogeneic hematopoietic cell transplantation in children using TCR repertoire profiling.

The full study reports these points: Over subsequent months, a decline in hyperexpanded clone frequencies was noted, and after one year, T-cell counts and TCRbeta diversity were mostly ascribed to newly produced T cells. The apparently early recovery of alphabetaT-cell counts about two months after transplant reportedly depended on only several hundred rapidly expanded clones that came from non-depleted graft cells. In some patients, the high TCRbeta diversity seen at day 60 was put down to recipient T cells and intrathymic progenitors that had survived conditioning.

The cysteine opens and the phenylalanine closes a CDR3 of 15 amino acids. The DNA shown is the 45-base CDR3, in frame from base 1. CDR1 and CDR2 are drawn from the germline V gene: SGHDT, YYEEEE. V is shortened by 4 bases, J by 3 bases, and the region joining them spans 17 bases. Rearrangement joined TRBV5-6 to TRBJ2-7, with TRBD1 perhaps the D gene, on 6 matching bases. The material sequenced was PBMCs, mostly from graft donor cells, taken 180 days after TCRalphabeta/CD19-depleted stem cell transplant. This clonotype was sampled from a male patient aged 2 to 9 who had a stem cell transplant for acute lymphoblastic leukemia, so the T cells may come from the graft donor. CDR3 region: CASSLPRQGHYEQYF. The bases are TGTGCCAGCAGCCTCCCGCGGCAGGGGCACTACGAGCAGTACTTC.